The 32 T cell receptor beta chains in this list originate from one sample, sequenced in a study of blood T cell repertoires in COVID-19. This table comes from immunoSEQ multiplex PCR, and its TCRdb copy is limited to in-frame clones, with some not included. The table includes 150,000 to 200,000 clones, about 85% detected once. Input material: peripheral blood. The receptors originated from a woman in her 70s with COVID-19, enrolled during active disease.

The chain combines TRBV6-1 with TRBJ1-2; D perhaps matches TRBD1 (5 bases). Germline V gives CDR1 MNHNS, CDR2 SASEGT. This CDR3 is 11 amino acids long. The V end lost 3 bases, the J end lost 10 bases, and 9 bases lay between the germline ends. CDR3 coding DNA: TGTGCCAGCAGTGATTATGGGGCCTACACCTTC. As protein: CASSDYGAYTF.

V usage is TRBV27 and J usage is TRBJ2-1; TRBD2 matches 9 bases. CDR3 length: 14 residues. The germline V gene has CDR1 MNHEY and CDR2 SMNVEV (reference sequence). V dropped 4 bases and J dropped 6; count of bases not matched to a gene: 4. The CDR3 DNA reads TGTGCCAGCAGTTCCCCTAGCGGGATCAATGAGCAGTTCTTC. Protein: CASSSPSGINEQFF.

The genes are TRBV5-5 and TRBJ2-1; D might be TRBD2 (6 bases). Trimming stripped 4 bases from V and 4 bases from J, with 12 bases between. Germline assignment: CDR1 SGHKS and CDR2 YYEKEE (reference sequence). The length of the CDR3 is 14 residues. CDR3 in amino acids: CASSIGTAYNEQFF. The CDR3 nucleotides read TGTGCCAGCAGCATCGGGACTGCATACAATGAGCAGTTCTTC.

In its sample, this clone was seen once. CDR3 in DNA: TGTGCCAGCTCACCTATTAATCGGGGGTGGAGCAGGGCGAACACCGGGGAGCTGTTTTTT. Protein product: CASSPINRGWSRANTGELFF. V and J are TRBV18 and TRBJ2-2; D possibly corresponds to TRBD2 (6 bases). The CDR3 has 20 amino acids. The V end lost 3 bases, the J end lost 0 bases, and 23 bases lay between the germline ends. The germline CDR1 and CDR2 sequences are KGHSH and LQKENI. Full variable domain (rest looked up from reference TRBV18 and TRBJ2-2): NAGVMQNPRHLVRRRGQEARLRCSPMKGHSHVYWYRQLPEEGLKFMVYLQKENIIDESGMPKERFSAEFPKEGPSILRIQQVVRGDSAAYFCASSPINRGWSRANTGELFFGEGSRLTVL.

This rearrangement joins TRBV5-8 to TRBJ2-2; 10 nucleotides match TRBD1. V gave up 7 bases and J gave up 4 bases; unmatched junction bases: 10. Germline assignment: CDR1 SGHTS and CDR2 YDEGEE. This CDR3 is built from 16 residues. The CDR3 spells CASLPPGTGATGELFF. In DNA form, the CDR3 reads TGTGCCAGCCTTCCTCCGGGGACAGGGGCCACCGGGGAGCTGTTTTTT.

The count of this clone is one. CDR3 loop: CASSLIDYSYGYTF. CDR3 nucleotides: TGTGCCAGCAGCTTAATCGACTACTCCTATGGCTACACCTTC. This chain joins TRBV7-2 and TRBJ1-2, with D unresolved. V dropped 2 bases and J dropped 4 bases, with 11 bases sitting between them. The CDR3 totals 14 residues. CDR1 is SGHTA, CDR2 FQGNSA, per germline.

V and J are TRBV30 and TRBJ1-2, with TRBD1 matching over 7 bases. This CDR3 is 15 amino acids long. Unmatched junction bases numbered 9, after V lost 3 bases and J lost 2 bases. CDR1 is GTSNPN, CDR2 SVGIG, per germline (reference sequence). The CDR3 loop is CAWRPGDRDNYGYTF. In nucleotides, the CDR3 is TGTGCCTGGAGACCCGGGGACAGAGACAACTATGGCTACACCTTC.

The chain has TRBV29-1 and TRBJ2-2; TRBD1 might be the D (7 bases). CDR3 length equals 15 residues. Trimming shortened V by 7 bases and J by 4 bases, and 19 bases separated the two germline ends. In germline, CDR1 is SQVTM, CDR2 ANQGSEA. In DNA form, the CDR3 reads TGCAGCGGTGCGTCAGGGGGGAAAGGCACCGGGGAGCTGTTTTTT. Encoded protein: CSGASGGKGTGELFF.

CDR3 residues: CASSSNRERGYTF. The DNA of the CDR3 is TGTGCCAGCAGCTCCAACAGGGAGAGAGGCTACACCTTC. The chain employs TRBV11-2 and TRBJ1-2; a possible D gene is TRBD1 (6 bases). The CDR3 loop spans 13 amino acids. Germline V gene data show CDR1 as SGHAT and CDR2 as FQNNGV. Trimming took 4 bases from V and 8 from J, leaving 14 bases between them.

The gene calls are TRBV19 and TRBJ1-2, with D perhaps TRBD1 (6 bases). CDR1 is LNHDA, CDR2 SQIVND, per germline (reference sequence). This CDR3 contains 14 residues. V lost 5 bases to trimming and J lost 2 bases, with 12 bases between them. This CDR3 is CASSQQGYNYGYTF. CDR3 DNA: TGTGCCAGTAGTCAACAGGGTTACAACTATGGCTACACCTTC.

CDR3 protein: CASTPRSRDRGTEAFF. For the CDR3, the DNA is TGTGCCAGCACCCCCCGCTCCCGGGACAGGGGGACTGAAGCTTTCTTT. This rearrangement joins TRBV7-2 to TRBJ1-1; 11 bases are a match to TRBD1. CDR1 and CDR2 from the germline V gene are SGHTA and FQGNSA. The CDR3 covers 16 residues. V lost 7 bases and J lost 5; bases outside the gene matches: 12.

V usage is TRBV2 and J usage is TRBJ2-5; 10 nucleotides align to TRBD1. Germline V gives CDR1 SNHLY, CDR2 FYNNEI. Germline trimming cut 6 bases from V and 5 bases from J; bases unmatched to any gene: 6. The CDR3 runs 14 residues. The CDR3 nucleotides are TGTGCCAGCAGGCGTGACAGGGGGCCTGAGACCCAGTACTTC. Its protein is CASRRDRGPETQYF. Filled out from reference TRBV2 and TRBJ2-5, the complete variable domain reads EPEVTQTPSHQVTQMGQEVILRCVPISNHLYFYWYRQILGQKVEFLVSFYNNEISEKSEIFDDQFSVERPDGSNFTLKIRSTKLEDSAMYFCASRRDRGPETQYFGPGTRLLVL.

Many counts were recorded for this clone. CDR3 DNA sequence: TGTGCCAGCAGTTCCCAGGGGGACACTGAAGCTTTCTTT. Its protein is CASSSQGDTEAFF. This sequence joins TRBV6-6 and TRBJ1-1; 7 bases are shared with TRBD1. The CDR3 is 13 residues long. Germline-derived CDR1 and CDR2 are MNHNY and SVGAGI (reference sequence). V shed 4 bases and J 3 bases; nucleotides not matched to a gene: 2.

The V call is TRBV5-6, the J call TRBJ2-7, with TRBD2 matching 9 bases. The CDR3 loop spans 17 amino acids. CDR1 is SGHDT, CDR2 YYEEEE, per germline. The V segment lost 2 bases and the J segment 7 bases; nucleotides outside the gene matches: 16. Written as DNA, the CDR3 is TGTGCCAGCAGCTTTAGTAGGAAACTAGCGGGTTTTTTGGAGCAGTACTTC. Translated: CASSFSRKLAGFLEQYF.

The rearrangement joins TRBV6-6 to TRBJ2-7; a possible D gene is TRBD2 (6 bases). In germline, CDR1 is MNHNY, CDR2 SVGAGI (reference sequence). There are 11 residues in the CDR3. Between the trimmed V and J ends, which lost 6 bases and 7 bases, there was a span of 10 bases. CDR3 sequence reads: CASRGGGEQYF. CDR3 in DNA: TGTGCCAGCAGAGGTGGAGGGGAGCAGTACTTC.

The chain uses TRBV5-6 and TRBJ1-1, with 9 bases aligning to TRBD1. V trimming: 6 bases; J trimming: 8 bases; junction bases outside the gene matches: 8. CDR3 size: 13 residues. CDR1 is SGHDT and CDR2 is YYEEEE in the germline V gene. This chain's CDR3 is CASKLDRGTEAFF. The CDR3 DNA is TGTGCCAGCAAACTGGACAGGGGAACCGAAGCTTTCTTT.

J is TRBJ2-3 and V is TRBV6-5, with D hard to call. V was shortened by 5 bases and J by 0 bases, with 6 bases between the two germline ends. The germline V gene encodes CDR1 MNHEY and CDR2 SVGAGI. This CDR3 has 13 residues. As DNA, the CDR3 is TGTGCCAGCAGTCCCATTAGCACAGATACGCAGTATTTT. Translation gives CASSPISTDTQYF.

The J gene is TRBJ2-7, the V gene TRBV6-2 or TRBV6-3; D uncertain. The CDR3 sequence is 11 residues long. V lost 5 bases to trimming and J lost 1 base, with 3 bases between them. The germline V gene encodes CDR1 MNHEY and CDR2 SVGEGT. The CDR3 nucleotides are TGTGCCAGCAGTCAATCCTACGAGCAGTACGTC. Amino acids: CASSQSYEQYV.

Only a few counts were recorded for this clone. CDR3 nucleotide sequence: TGTGCTAGTGGTTTGGGGACAGACGCAACTAATGAAAAACTGTTTTTT. It translates to CASGLGTDATNEKLFF. The chain links TRBV12-5 to TRBJ1-4, with D possibly being TRBD1 (6 bases). Looked up from germline, CDR1 is LGHNT and CDR2 is FRNRAP. CDR3 length: 16 residues. V dropped 1 base and J dropped 0 bases, with 9 bases sitting between them.

This clone has more than one count but fewer than ten. This sequence joins TRBV30 and TRBJ1-5, with D maybe TRBD1 (6 bases). Germline CDR1 is GTSNPN and CDR2 is SVGIG (reference sequence). The CDR3 runs 12 residues. With 5 bases removed from V and 6 bases from J, the gap between germline ends came to 11 bases. The DNA for the CDR3 is TGTGCCTGGTCGGGGGGCAGTCAGCCCCAGCATTTT. Residues: CAWSGGSQPQHF.

This clone was found once. The rearrangement links TRBV3-1 (or the pseudogene TRBV3-2) to TRBJ1-1, with TRBD1 as a possible D gene (6 bases). This CDR3 spans 14 amino acids. The germline CDR1 and CDR2 sequences are LGHDT and YNNKEL (reference sequence). V was cut by 2 bases and J by 2 bases, with 9 bases left in between. In DNA, the CDR3 is TGTGCCAGCAGCCAACGGGACACCAACACTGAAGCTTTCTTT. Encoded protein: CASSQRDTNTEAFF.

The J gene is TRBJ1-1, the V gene TRBV9; D perhaps matches TRBD1 (5 bases). V was cut by 5 bases and J by 1 base, with 18 bases left in between. Germline loops: CDR1 SGDLS, CDR2 YYNGEE. This CDR3 is built from 16 residues. CDR3 protein: CASRAGLRGQNTEAFF. CDR3 bases: TGTGCCAGCAGGGCCGGTCTTAGGGGCCAGAACACTGAAGCTTTCTTT.

This clone was seen only a few times. The chain has TRBV6-1 and TRBJ1-6; no definite D call. The CDR3 spans 15 residues. V gave up 2 bases and J gave up 5 bases, with 10 bases separating them. Germline values: CDR1 MNHNS, CDR2 SASEGT. Here the CDR3 reads CASSEINGDNSPLHF. Here the CDR3 DNA reads TGTGCCAGCAGTGAAATAAACGGGGATAATTCACCCCTCCACTTT.

J is TRBJ2-4 and V is TRBV5-4, with a tentative D call TRBD2 (6 bases). V lost 2 bases to trimming and J lost 7 bases, with 19 bases between them. This CDR3 has 16 amino acids. Germline V gives CDR1 SGHNT, CDR2 YYREEE (reference sequence). In DNA, the CDR3 is TGTGCCAGCAGCTTCCGGGACCCCGGAGGGCGGAACATTCAGTACTTC. Translation: CASSFRDPGGRNIQYF.

V and J are TRBV29-1 and TRBJ2-1; the match to TRBD2 covers 14 bases. From germline, CDR1 is SQVTM and CDR2 ANQGSEA. The V gene end was trimmed by 1 base and the J gene end by 8 bases; junction bases not matched to a gene: 10. The CDR3 length is 17 residues. The CDR3 DNA reads as TGCAGCGTTGAAGCGCGCCCGGGACTAGCGGGAGAAGATGAGCAGTTCTTC. It yields the protein CSVEARPGLAGEDEQFF.

The rearrangement links TRBV2 to TRBJ2-5, with D perhaps TRBD1 (6 bases). This CDR3 is built from 13 residues. Germline lookup yields CDR1 SNHLY and CDR2 FYNNEI. The V end lost 3 bases, the J end lost 7 bases, and 12 bases lay between the germline ends. CDR3 sequence (DNA): TGTGCCAGCAGTGATGGGGGCCTCGGGACCCAGTACTTC. It is translated as CASSDGGLGTQYF.

The V call is TRBV18, the J call TRBJ2-5; tentatively, D is TRBD1 (6 bases). Per the germline V gene, CDR1 is KGHSH and CDR2 is LQKENI. This CDR3 is built from 16 residues. Trimming cost V 6 bases and J 2 bases, with 19 bases left between them. DNA of the CDR3: TGTGCCAGCTCGCCCCCATTGACAGGTCTACAAGAGACCCAGTACTTC. As protein: CASSPPLTGLQETQYF.

The V gene is TRBV6-1, the J gene TRBJ2-7; the D gene is possibly TRBD1 (6 bases). V lost 3 bases and J lost 1, with 13 bases in between. From germline, CDR1 is MNHNS and CDR2 SASEGT. CDR3 size: 15 residues. This CDR3 is CASSELEGQSYEQYF. The CDR3 nucleotides are TGTGCCAGCAGTGAGCTTGAAGGACAGTCCTACGAGCAGTACTTC.

The V call is TRBV6-1, the J call TRBJ1-5; no clear D. This CDR3 is 16 amino acids long. CDR1 and CDR2 (germline): MNHNS, SASEGT. V shed 2 bases and J shed 3 bases, with 14 bases lying between them. The CDR3 reads CASSEPGGLSNQPQHF. DNA of the CDR3: TGTGCCAGCAGTGAACCTGGAGGGCTGTCCAATCAGCCCCAGCATTTT.

The rearrangement links TRBV28 to TRBJ2-3; no clear D. The CDR3 spans 13 residues. The germline V and J ends were trimmed by 8 bases and 2 bases, with 11 bases remaining between them. The germline gives CDR1 MDHEN, CDR2 SYDVKM. The CDR3 here is CASQETNTDTQYF. For the CDR3, the DNA is TGTGCCAGCCAGGAAACGAACACAGATACGCAGTATTTT.

The gene calls are TRBV5-1 and TRBJ1-1; 7 bases map to TRBD1. J lost 8 bases, V lost 4 bases, and 5 bases had no gene match. The CDR3 is 12 amino acids. Germline V CDR1 and CDR2: SGHRS, YFSETQ. Written as DNA, the CDR3 is TGCGCCAGCAGCAGCACAGGGGTGGAAGCTTTCTTT. Translation gives CASSSTGVEAFF.

J is TRBJ1-2 and V is TRBV19; the match to TRBD1 covers 10 bases. Germline V gene lookup returns CDR1 LNHDA and CDR2 SQIVND (reference sequence). V lost 1 base, J lost 4 bases, and 9 bases stayed unmatched. The CDR3 extends over 17 amino acids. The chain's CDR3 is CASSIAPGQGLSYGYTF. CDR3 bases: TGTGCCAGTAGTATAGCTCCGGGACAGGGGCTTTCCTATGGCTACACCTTC. Looking up the rest from reference TRBV19 and TRBJ1-2 gives the full variable domain: DGGITQSPKYLFRKEGQNVTLSCEQNLNHDAMYWYRQDPGQGLRLIYYSQIVNDFQKGDIAEGYSVSREKKESFPLTVTSAQKNPTAFYLCASSIAPGQGLSYGYTFGSGTRLTVV.